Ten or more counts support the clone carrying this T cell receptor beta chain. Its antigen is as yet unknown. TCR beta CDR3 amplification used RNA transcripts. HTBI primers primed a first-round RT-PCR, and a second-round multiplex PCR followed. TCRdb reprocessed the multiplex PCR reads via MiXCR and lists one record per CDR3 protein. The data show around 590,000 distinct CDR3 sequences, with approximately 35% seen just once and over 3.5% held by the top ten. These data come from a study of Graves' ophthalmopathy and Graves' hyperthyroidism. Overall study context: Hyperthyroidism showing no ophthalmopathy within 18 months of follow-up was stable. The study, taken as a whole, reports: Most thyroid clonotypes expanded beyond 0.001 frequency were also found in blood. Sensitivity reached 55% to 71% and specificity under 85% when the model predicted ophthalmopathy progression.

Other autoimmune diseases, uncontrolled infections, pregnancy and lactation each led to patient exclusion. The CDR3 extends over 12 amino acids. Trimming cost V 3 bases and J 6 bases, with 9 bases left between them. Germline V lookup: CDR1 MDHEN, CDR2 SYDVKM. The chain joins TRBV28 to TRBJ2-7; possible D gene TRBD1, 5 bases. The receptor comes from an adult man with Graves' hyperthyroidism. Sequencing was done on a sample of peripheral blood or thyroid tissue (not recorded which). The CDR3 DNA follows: TGTGCCAGCAGTTTCGTAACAGGCGAGCAGTACTTC. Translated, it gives CASSFVTGEQYF.